Included here is one TCR beta chain sequence, with context. This specimen belongs to a study of cytotoxic CD8 clonotypes in ibrutinib-treated CLL. Some clones are missing from TCRdb's copy, which holds only in-frame ones; the method was immunoSEQ multiplex PCR. The sample yields about 160,000 clones, roughly 86% seen once. The V gene's germline CDR1 is SGHTA and CDR2 FQGNSA. The CDR3 spans 14 residues. The V end lost 2 bases, the J end lost 4 bases, and 12 bases lay between the germline ends. The specimen comprised PBMCs, sampled after 12 months of ibrutinib treatment. The chain has TRBV7-2 and TRBJ2-7, with D perhaps matching TRBD1 (5 bases). This sequence originates from a human donor with chronic lymphocytic leukemia. The CDR3 spells CASSLMQGPYEQYF. DNA of the CDR3: TGTGCCAGCAGCTTAATGCAGGGTCCTTACGAGCAGTACTTC.